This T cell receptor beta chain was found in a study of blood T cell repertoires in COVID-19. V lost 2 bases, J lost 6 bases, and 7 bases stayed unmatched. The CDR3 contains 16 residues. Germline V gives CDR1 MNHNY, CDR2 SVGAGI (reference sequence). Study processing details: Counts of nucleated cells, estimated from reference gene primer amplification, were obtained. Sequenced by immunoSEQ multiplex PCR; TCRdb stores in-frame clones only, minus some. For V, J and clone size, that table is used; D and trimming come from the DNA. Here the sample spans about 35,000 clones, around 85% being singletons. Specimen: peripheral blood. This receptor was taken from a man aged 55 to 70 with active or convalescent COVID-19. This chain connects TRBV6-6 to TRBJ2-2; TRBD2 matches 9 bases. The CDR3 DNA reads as TGTGCCAGCAGTTACGCGGGAGGGCCCTCCGCCGGGGAGCTGTTTTTT. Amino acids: CASSYAGGPSAGELFF.